Following are 17 T cell receptor beta chains from one sample sequenced in a study of PD-L1 blockade in urothelial cancer. Assay: immunoSEQ multiplex PCR; the TCRdb copy retains only in-frame clones and omits some. The sample lists about 51,000 clones, 70% to 90% occurring once. The sample here was PBMCs, taken around atezolizumab (anti-PD-L1) treatment. The receptors originated from a man in his sixties with urothelial cancer.

J is TRBJ2-7 and V is TRBV5-1, with 7 bases that match TRBD1. Germline loops: CDR1 SGHRS, CDR2 YFSETQ. The J segment lost 7 bases and the V segment lost 0 bases, leaving 7 bases of the junction unmatched. The CDR3 sequence is 14 residues long. The CDR3, as DNA: TGCGCCAGCAGCTTGGGAGTAGGGGGCTTTGAGCAGTACTTC. Its protein product is CASSLGVGGFEQYF.

This chain links TRBV7-2 with TRBJ2-3, with 9 bases fitting TRBD1. V was clipped by 3 bases and J by 10 bases; unmatched bases: 8. The CDR3 contains 14 residues. The germline V gene encodes CDR1 SGHTA and CDR2 FQGNSA. Here the CDR3 reads CASSLGTGTRPQYF. The DNA of the CDR3 is TGTGCCAGCAGCTTGGGGACAGGGACCCGCCCGCAGTATTTT.

The V and J genes are TRBV6-1 and TRBJ2-1; the D gene is possibly TRBD2 (5 bases). The CDR3 is made up of 11 amino acids. The V gene lost 2 bases and the J gene lost 10 bases, with 6 bases spanning the gap. Germline CDR1 and CDR2: MNHNS and SASEGT. The DNA for the CDR3 is TGTGCCAGCAGTGAATGGGAGGAGCAGTTCTTC. Residues: CASSEWEEQFF.

A single count supports this clone. The J gene is TRBJ2-3, the V gene TRBV5-6, with D possibly matching TRBD1 (6 bases). Germline V gives CDR1 SGHDT, CDR2 YYEEEE. The CDR3 is made up of 15 amino acids. V shed 7 bases and J shed 4 bases, with 19 bases lying between them. CDR3 nucleotide sequence: TGTGCCAGCGGGGTCTTAAGGGCAGGGGCAGATACGCAGTATTTT. Protein product: CASGVLRAGADTQYF.

The chain carries TRBV28 and TRBJ2-1; TRBD2 might be the D (7 bases). In germline, CDR1 is MDHEN, CDR2 SYDVKM. Trimming removed 6 bases from V and 2 bases from J, with 17 bases in between. CDR3 length: 16 residues. DNA for the CDR3: TGTGCCAGCAGGACCAGTCTAGGGGGGGCCTACAATGAGCAGTTCTTC. Translated: CASRTSLGGAYNEQFF.

The chain joins TRBV13 to TRBJ2-7; 8 positions match TRBD2. CDR1 is PRHDT and CDR2 is FYEKMQ in the germline V gene (reference sequence). V lost 1 base and J lost 0; bases outside the gene matches: 8. There are 17 residues in the CDR3. As DNA, the CDR3 is TGTGCCAGCAGCTTAGCGGCTAGCGGGTGGAGCTCCTACGAGCAGTACTTC. It specifies CASSLAASGWSSYEQYF. The full variable domain, rest sourced from reference TRBV13 and TRBJ2-7, is AAGVIQSPRHLIKEKRETATLKCYPIPRHDTVYWYQQGPGQDPQFLISFYEKMQSDKGSIPDRFSAQQFSDYHSELNMSSLELGDSALYFCASSLAASGWSSYEQYFGPGTRLTVT.

The J gene is TRBJ2-7, the V gene TRBV9; TRBD1 matches 10 bases. CDR3 length equals 16 residues. V was clipped by 3 bases and J by 3 bases; unmatched bases: 9. The V gene's germline CDR1 is SGDLS and CDR2 YYNGEE. CDR3 sequence reads: CASSEKTGTGDYEQYF. The CDR3 DNA sequence: TGTGCCAGCAGCGAGAAAACCGGGACAGGGGACTACGAGCAGTACTTC.

The chain is built from TRBV4-2 and TRBJ2-6, with a weak D call TRBD2 (5 bases). CDR3 length equals 16 residues. V shed 3 bases and J shed 0 bases, with 9 bases lying between them. In germline, CDR1 is LGHNA, CDR2 YNFKEQ. The CDR3 sequence: CASSHPAGSGANVLTF. The CDR3 nucleotides read TGTGCCAGCAGCCACCCGGCGGGCTCTGGGGCCAACGTCCTGACTTTC.

The genes are TRBV6-1 and TRBJ1-2, with D unresolved. This CDR3 region has 15 residues. Germline CDR1 is MNHNS and CDR2 is SASEGT. Trimming took 4 bases from V and 5 from J, leaving 17 bases between them. CDR3 in DNA: TGTGCCAGCAGTGGACCCGACTCTGGAGGGTATGGCTACACCTTC. Translation gives CASSGPDSGGYGYTF.

V gene TRBV7-3 combines with J gene TRBJ2-2; the D gene is possibly TRBD2 (6 bases). Germline loops: CDR1 SGHTA, CDR2 FQGTGA. The ends were cut back, 8 bases at V and 5 bases at J, with 12 bases in the middle. The CDR3 extends over 13 amino acids. The CDR3, as DNA: TGTGCCAGCTCGTCTAGCGCAACCGGGGAGCTGTTTTTT. Translating gives CASSSSATGELFF.

This clone has just a few counts. The genes are TRBV2 and TRBJ1-5; D unclear. The CDR3 runs to 12 residues. The germline V gene encodes CDR1 SNHLY and CDR2 FYNNEI. V was cut by 3 bases and J by 7 bases, with 7 bases left in between. The CDR3 region is CASSDSRQPQHF. CDR3 sequence (DNA): TGTGCCAGCAGTGATTCGAGACAGCCCCAGCATTTT.

The chain combines TRBV5-1 with TRBJ1-2; 8 bases line up with TRBD1. The CDR3 has 14 residues. Looked up from germline, CDR1 is SGHRS and CDR2 is YFSETQ. V lost 2 bases to trimming and J lost 1 base; unmatched junction nucleotides: 1. For the CDR3, the DNA is TGCGCCAGCAGCTTAACAGGGGGTAACTATGGCTACACCTTC. It specifies CASSLTGGNYGYTF.

The chain carries TRBV6-5 and TRBJ1-1, with D unclear. Trimming removed 0 bases at V and 5 bases at J, with 10 bases between. The CDR3 length is 14 residues. Germline V gene lookup returns CDR1 MNHEY and CDR2 SVGAGI. As DNA, the CDR3 is TGTGCCAGCAGTTACTCACTCGGGGATACTGAAGCTTTCTTT. Its translation is CASSYSLGDTEAFF.

Comment on this clone: Other DNA sequences in this sample translate to the same CDR3. The chain uses TRBV27 and TRBJ1-1, with D possibly being TRBD1 (5 bases). CDR3 length: 13 amino acids. CDR1 and CDR2 (germline): MNHEY, SMNVEV (reference sequence). V gave up 5 bases and J gave up 1 base, with 8 bases separating them. This CDR3 is CASSLDRNTEAFF. CDR3 in DNA: TGTGCCAGCAGTCTAGACAGGAACACTGAAGCTTTCTTT.

This chain links TRBV11-3 with TRBJ2-1; D perhaps matches TRBD2 (5 bases). Germline CDR1 is SGHNT and CDR2 is YENEEA. The ends were cut back, 1 base at V and 5 bases at J, with 12 bases in the middle. This CDR3 region has 15 residues. In DNA form, the CDR3 reads TGTGCCAGCAGCTTAGGTCAACTAGGCCACAATGAGCAGTTCTTC. It is translated as CASSLGQLGHNEQFF. The whole variable domain, filled in from reference TRBV11-3 and TRBJ2-1, reads EAGVVQSPRYKIIEKKQPVAFWCNPISGHNTLYWYLQNLGQGPELLIRYENEEAVDDSQLPKDRFSAERLKGVDSTLKIQPAELGDSAVYLCASSLGQLGHNEQFFGPGTRLTVL.

The chain's CDR3 is CAISSPASGRGEQFF. The CDR3 DNA reads TGTGCCATCAGCTCACCGGCTAGCGGGAGAGGTGAGCAGTTCTTC. The V gene is TRBV10-3, the J gene TRBJ2-1, with 10 bases aligning to TRBD2. The ends lost 6 bases at V and 9 bases at J; junction bases unmatched: 11. The CDR3 contains 15 residues. In germline, CDR1 is ENHRY, CDR2 SYGVKD.

This clone occurred once. The genes are TRBV18 and TRBJ2-1; D remains ambiguous. Germline loops: CDR1 KGHSH, CDR2 LQKENI. V was trimmed by 1 base and J by 10 bases, leaving 17 bases between them. The CDR3 spans 15 residues. CDR3 sequence: CASSPRRPQPGEQFF. In DNA form, the CDR3 reads TGTGCCAGCTCACCACGAAGGCCTCAGCCAGGAGAGCAGTTCTTC.